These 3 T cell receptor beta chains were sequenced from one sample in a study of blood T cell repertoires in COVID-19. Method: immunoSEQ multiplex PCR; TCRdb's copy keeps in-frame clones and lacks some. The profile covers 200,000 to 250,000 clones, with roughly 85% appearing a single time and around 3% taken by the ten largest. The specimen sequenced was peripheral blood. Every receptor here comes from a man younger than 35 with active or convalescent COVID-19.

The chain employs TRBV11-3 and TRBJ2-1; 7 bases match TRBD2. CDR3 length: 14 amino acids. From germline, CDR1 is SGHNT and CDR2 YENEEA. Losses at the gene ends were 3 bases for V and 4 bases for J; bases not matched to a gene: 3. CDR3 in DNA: TGTGCCAGCAGCTTTAGCGGGCCGTACAATGAGCAGTTCTTC. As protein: CASSFSGPYNEQFF.

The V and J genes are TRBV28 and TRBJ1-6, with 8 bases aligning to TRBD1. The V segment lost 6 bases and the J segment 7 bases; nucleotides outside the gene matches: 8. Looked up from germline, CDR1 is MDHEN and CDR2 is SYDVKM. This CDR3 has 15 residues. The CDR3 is CASRQTGERNSPLHF. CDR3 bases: TGTGCCAGCAGGCAGACAGGGGAGAGAAATTCACCCCTCCACTTT. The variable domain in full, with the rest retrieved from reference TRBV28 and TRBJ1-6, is DVKVTQSSRYLVKRTGEKVFLECVQDMDHENMFWYRQDPGLGLRLIYFSYDVKMKEKGDIPEGYSVSREKKERFSLILESASTNQTSMYLCASRQTGERNSPLHFGNGTRLTVT.

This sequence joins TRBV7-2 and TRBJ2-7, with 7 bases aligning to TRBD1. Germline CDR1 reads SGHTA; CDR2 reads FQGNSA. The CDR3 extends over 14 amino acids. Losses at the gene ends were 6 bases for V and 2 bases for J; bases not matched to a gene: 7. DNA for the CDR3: TGTGCCAGCAGGACGGGACAGCCCACCTACGAGCAGTACTTC. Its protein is CASRTGQPTYEQYF.